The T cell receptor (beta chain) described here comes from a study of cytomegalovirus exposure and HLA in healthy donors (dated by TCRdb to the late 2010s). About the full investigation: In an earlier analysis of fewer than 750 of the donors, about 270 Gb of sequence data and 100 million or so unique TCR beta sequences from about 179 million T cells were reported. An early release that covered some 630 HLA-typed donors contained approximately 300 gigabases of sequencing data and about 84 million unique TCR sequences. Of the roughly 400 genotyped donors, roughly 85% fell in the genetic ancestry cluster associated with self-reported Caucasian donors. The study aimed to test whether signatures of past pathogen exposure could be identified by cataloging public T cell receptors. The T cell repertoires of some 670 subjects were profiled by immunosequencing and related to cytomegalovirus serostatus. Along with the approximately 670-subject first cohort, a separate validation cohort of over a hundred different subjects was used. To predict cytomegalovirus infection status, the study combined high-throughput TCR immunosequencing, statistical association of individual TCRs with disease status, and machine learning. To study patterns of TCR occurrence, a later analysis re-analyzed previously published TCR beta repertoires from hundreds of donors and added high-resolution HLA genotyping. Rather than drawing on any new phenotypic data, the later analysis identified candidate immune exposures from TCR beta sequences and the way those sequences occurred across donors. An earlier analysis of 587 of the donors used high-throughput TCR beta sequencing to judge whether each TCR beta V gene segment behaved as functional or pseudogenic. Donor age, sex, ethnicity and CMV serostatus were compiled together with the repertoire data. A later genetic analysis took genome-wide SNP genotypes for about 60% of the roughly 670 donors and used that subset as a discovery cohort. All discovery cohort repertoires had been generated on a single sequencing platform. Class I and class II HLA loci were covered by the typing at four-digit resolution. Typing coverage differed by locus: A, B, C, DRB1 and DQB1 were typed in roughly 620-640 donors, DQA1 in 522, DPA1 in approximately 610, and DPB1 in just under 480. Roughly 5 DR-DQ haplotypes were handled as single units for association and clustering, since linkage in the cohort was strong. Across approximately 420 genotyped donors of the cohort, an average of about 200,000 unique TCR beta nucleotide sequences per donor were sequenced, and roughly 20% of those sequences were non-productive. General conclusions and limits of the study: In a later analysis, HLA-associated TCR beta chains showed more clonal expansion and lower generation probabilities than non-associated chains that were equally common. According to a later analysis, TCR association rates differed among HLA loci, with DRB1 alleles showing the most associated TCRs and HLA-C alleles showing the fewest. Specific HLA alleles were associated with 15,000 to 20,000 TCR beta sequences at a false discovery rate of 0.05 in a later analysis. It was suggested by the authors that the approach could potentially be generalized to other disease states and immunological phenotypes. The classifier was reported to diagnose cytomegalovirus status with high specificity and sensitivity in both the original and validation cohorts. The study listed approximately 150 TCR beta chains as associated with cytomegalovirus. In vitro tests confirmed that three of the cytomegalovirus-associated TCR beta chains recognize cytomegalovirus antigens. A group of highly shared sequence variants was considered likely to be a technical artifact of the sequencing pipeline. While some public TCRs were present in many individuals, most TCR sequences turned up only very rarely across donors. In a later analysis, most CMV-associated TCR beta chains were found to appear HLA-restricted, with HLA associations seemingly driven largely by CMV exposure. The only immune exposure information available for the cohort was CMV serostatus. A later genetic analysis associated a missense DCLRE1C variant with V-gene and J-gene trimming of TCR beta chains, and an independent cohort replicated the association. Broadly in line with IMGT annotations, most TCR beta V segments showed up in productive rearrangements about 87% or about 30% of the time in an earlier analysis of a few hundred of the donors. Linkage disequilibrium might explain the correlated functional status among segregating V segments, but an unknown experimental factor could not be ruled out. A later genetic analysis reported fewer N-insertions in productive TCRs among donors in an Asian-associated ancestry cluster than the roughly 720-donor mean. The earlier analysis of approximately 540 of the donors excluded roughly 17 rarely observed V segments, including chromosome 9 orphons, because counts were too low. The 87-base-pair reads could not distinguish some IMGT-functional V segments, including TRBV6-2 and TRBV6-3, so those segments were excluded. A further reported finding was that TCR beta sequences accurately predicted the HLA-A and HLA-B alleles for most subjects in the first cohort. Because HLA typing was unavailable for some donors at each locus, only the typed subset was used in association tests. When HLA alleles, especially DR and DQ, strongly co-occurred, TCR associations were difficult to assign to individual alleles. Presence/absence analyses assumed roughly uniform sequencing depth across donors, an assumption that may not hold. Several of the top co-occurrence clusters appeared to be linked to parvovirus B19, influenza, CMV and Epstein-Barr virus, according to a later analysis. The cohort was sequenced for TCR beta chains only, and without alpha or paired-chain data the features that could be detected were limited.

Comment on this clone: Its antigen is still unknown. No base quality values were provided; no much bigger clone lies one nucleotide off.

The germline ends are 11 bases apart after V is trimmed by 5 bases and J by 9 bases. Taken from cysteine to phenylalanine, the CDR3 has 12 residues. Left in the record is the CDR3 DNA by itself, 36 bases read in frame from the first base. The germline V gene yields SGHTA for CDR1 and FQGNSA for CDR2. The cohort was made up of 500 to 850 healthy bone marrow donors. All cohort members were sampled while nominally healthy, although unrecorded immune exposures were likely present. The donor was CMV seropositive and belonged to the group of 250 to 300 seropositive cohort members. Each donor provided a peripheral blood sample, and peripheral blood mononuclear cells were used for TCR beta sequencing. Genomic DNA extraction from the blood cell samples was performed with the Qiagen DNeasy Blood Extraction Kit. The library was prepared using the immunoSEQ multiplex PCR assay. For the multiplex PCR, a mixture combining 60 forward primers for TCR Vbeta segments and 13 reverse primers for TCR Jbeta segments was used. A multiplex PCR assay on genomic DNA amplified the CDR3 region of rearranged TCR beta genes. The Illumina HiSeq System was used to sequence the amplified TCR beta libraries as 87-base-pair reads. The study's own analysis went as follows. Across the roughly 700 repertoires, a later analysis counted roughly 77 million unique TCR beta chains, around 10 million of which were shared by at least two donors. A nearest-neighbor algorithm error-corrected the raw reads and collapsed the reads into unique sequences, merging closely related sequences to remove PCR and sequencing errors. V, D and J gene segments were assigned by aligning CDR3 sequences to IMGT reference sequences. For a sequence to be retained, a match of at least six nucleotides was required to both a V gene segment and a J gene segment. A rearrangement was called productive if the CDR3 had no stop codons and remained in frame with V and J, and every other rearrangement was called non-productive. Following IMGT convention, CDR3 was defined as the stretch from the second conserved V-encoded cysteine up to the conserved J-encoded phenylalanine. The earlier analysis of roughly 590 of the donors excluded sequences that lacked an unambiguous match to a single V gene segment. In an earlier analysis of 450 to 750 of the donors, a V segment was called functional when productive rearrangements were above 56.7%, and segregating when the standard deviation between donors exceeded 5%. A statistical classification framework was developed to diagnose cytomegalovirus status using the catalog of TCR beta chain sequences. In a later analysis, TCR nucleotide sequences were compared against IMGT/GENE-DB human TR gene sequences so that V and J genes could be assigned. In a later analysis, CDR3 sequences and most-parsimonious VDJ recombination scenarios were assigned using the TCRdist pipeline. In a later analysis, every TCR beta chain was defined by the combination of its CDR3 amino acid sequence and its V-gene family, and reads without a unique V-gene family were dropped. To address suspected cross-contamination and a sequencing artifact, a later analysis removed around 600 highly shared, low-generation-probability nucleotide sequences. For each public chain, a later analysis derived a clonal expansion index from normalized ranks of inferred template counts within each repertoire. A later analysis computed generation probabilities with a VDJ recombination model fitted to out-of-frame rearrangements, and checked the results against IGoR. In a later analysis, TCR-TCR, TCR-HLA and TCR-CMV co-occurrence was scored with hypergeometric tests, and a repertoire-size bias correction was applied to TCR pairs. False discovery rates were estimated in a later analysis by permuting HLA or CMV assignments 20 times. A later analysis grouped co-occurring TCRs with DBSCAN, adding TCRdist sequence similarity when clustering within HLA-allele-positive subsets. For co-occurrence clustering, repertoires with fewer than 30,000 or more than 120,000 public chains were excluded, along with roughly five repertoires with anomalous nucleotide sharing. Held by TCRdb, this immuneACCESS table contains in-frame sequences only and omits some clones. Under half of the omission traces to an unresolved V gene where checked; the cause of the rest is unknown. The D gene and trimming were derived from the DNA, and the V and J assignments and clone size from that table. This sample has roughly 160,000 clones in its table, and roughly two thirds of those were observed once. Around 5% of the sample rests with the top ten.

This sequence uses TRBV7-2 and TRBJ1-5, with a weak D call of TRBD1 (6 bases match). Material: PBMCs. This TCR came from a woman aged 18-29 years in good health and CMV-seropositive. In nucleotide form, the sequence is TGTGCCAGCAGCACCCAAGGGGGGCCCCAGCATTTT. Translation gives CASSTQGGPQHF.